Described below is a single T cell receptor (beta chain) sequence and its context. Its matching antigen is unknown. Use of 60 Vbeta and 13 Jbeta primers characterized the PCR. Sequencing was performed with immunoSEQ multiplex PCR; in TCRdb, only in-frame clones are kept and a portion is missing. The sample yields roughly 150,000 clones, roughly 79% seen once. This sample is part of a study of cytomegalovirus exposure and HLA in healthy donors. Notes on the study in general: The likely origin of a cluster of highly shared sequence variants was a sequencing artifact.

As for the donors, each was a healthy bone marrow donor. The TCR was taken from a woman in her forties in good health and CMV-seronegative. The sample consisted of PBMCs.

The CDR3 region is CASSGRQGLNEKLFF. DNA of the CDR3: TGCGCCAGCAGCGGCCGACAGGGCCTAAATGAAAAACTGTTTTTT. This chain links TRBV5-1 with TRBJ1-4; 7 bases align to TRBD1. This CDR3 comprises 15 residues. From germline, CDR1 is SGHRS and CDR2 YFSETQ. V was pared by 4 bases and J by 5 bases, with 8 bases of the junction left unmatched.